This is a list of T cell receptor beta chains from one sample in a study of neurological immune-mediated disorders. In TCRdb, the 5' RACE reads were re-called with MiXCR into one record per CDR3 protein. The repertoire includes about 35,000 distinct CDR3 sequences, 3.5% to 4.5% of them detected once, and roughly 2% sits in the top ten. The sequencing sample was made of PBMCs. The receptors here all came from a young man with multiple sclerosis. Both conserved end residues are part of each CDR3. The order of the fields is clone size, D gene, J gene, V gene, CDR3 protein, CDR3 DNA. A D gene is named only where the DNA matches it firmly. Size is stated as once, few, many or a size class.

many | - | TRBJ1-2 | TRBV30 | CAWGQSDGYTF | TGTGCCTGGGGACAATCCGATGGCTACACCTTC
many | - | TRBJ2-1 | TRBV10-3 | CAISESQGNEQFF | TGTGCCATCAGTGAGTCGCAGGGCAATGAGCAGTTCTTC
many | - | TRBJ2-5 | TRBV7-3 | CASSSTSTETQYF | TGTGCCAGCAGCTCGACTAGTACAGAGACCCAGTACTTC
many | - | TRBJ1-1 | TRBV4-3 | CASSQVKSLNTEAFF | TGCGCCAGCAGCCAAGTAAAATCTTTGAACACTGAAGCTTTCTTT
many | - | TRBJ2-1 | TRBV28 | CASIEGAAEVDEQFF | TGTGCCAGCATAGAGGGTGCCGCCGAGGTGGATGAGCAGTTCTTC
few | TRBD2 | TRBJ2-3 | TRBV7-7 | CASGTSPGIVTDTQYF | TGTGCTAGCGGGACTTCACCGGGTATTGTCACAGATACGCAGTATTTT
many | - | TRBJ1-6 | TRBV20-1 | CSASDGWSSPLNF | TGCAGTGCTTCGGATGGGTGGTCTTCACCCCTCAACTTT
many | - | TRBJ1-2 | TRBV6-5 | CASSPDEGARGYTF | TGTGCCAGCAGCCCCGATGAAGGGGCGCGGGGCTACACCTTC
many | - | TRBJ1-3 | TRBV12-3/TRBV12-4 | CASSFNGNTIYF | TGTGCCAGCAGTTTTAATGGAAACACCATATATTTT
many | - | TRBJ2-7 | TRBV5-1 | CASSETGVYEQYF | TGCGCCAGCAGCGAGACAGGAGTCTACGAGCAGTACTTC